This TCR beta chain was captured in a study of T-cell memory formation after mild COVID-19. For the study at large: TCR clusters mostly belonged to single donors. Study observations and caveats: Researchers could not confirm that second-wave clones peaking on day 37 targeted SARS-CoV-2.

TCRdb reanalysed the 5' RACE reads using MiXCR and keeps one entry per CDR3 protein. This table holds about 340,000 distinct CDR3 sequences, 10% to 15% found once. In this sample, this clonotype turned up a few times. Its specificity is not known. J gave up 11 bases and V 3 bases, and 13 bases lay outside the gene matches. The CDR3 contains 15 residues. Germline assignment: CDR1 MGHRA and CDR2 YSYEKL. This receptor was obtained from a young man who had mild COVID-19 (a few samples of this study predate the infection). Cell type and time point are not known. Material for sequencing was PBMCs or a T cell subset sorted from them (not recorded which). The J gene is TRBJ1-1, the V gene TRBV4-1; 9 bases line up with TRBD1. For the CDR3, the DNA is TGCGCCAGCAGCCAGGATCCGACGGGACAGGGTAGGGCTTTCTTT. This sequence encodes CASSQDPTGQGRAFF.